This T cell receptor (beta chain) was profiled in a study of T cell responses to AZD1222 COVID-19 vaccine. Broader study findings: Donors were largely white British and mainly female; clonal diversity was possibly underestimated.

The repertoire was sequenced with immunoSEQ multiplex PCR; TCRdb's copy has only in-frame clones and lacks some. There are 100,000 to 150,000 clones in the sample; roughly 85% occur only once, and approximately 8% lies in the top ten. As regards this clone: Its target is unknown.

CDR1 and CDR2 (germline): SGHNT, YYREEE (reference sequence). Deletions cut 0 bases from V and 0 bases from J, with 6 bases between. CDR3 length: 14 residues. The sequence derives from an adult in good health. The chain uses TRBV5-4 and TRBJ2-5; D ambiguous. The specimen was peripheral blood, collected on day 0 of AZD1222 vaccination. This CDR3 reads CASSLATYQETQYF. As DNA, the CDR3 is TGTGCCAGCAGCTTGGCTACGTACCAAGAGACCCAGTACTTC.